These T cell receptor beta chains were read from a single sample in a study of blood T cell repertoires in COVID-19. Some clones are missing from TCRdb's copy, which holds only in-frame ones; the method was immunoSEQ multiplex PCR. The profile shows a few hundred thousand clones, approximately 86% of them singletons. Sequences were obtained from peripheral blood. The receptors originated from a woman aged 30 to 39 who had recovered from COVID-19. The CDR3 runs from the conserved cysteine through the conserved F or W. The order of the fields is J gene, V gene, clone size, D gene, CDR3 protein, CDR3 DNA. D genes are given only for firm matches. Rows give clone size only sometimes, using once, few, many, or a class for an expanded clone.

J: TRBJ2-3
V: TRBV10-3
size: .
D: .
CDR3: CAISALGDTDTQYF
DNA: TGTGCCATCAGTGCTTTAGGGGACACAGATACGCAGTATTTT

J: TRBJ2-7
V: TRBV28
size: .
D: TRBD2
CDR3: CASSRLRAGGPDEQYF
DNA: TGTGCCAGCAGTCGCCTCCGGGCGGGAGGGCCCGACGAGCAGTACTTC

J: TRBJ2-7
V: TRBV4-1
size: .
D: TRBD2
CDR3: CASSQVLASEQYF
DNA: TGCGCCAGCAGCCAAGTACTAGCGTCCGAGCAGTACTTC

J: TRBJ2-5
V: TRBV28
size: .
D: TRBD1
CDR3: CASIPSGTGFQETQYF
DNA: TGTGCCAGCATTCCTTCCGGGACAGGGTTCCAAGAGACCCAGTACTTC

J: TRBJ2-7
V: TRBV7-2
size: .
D: .
CDR3: CASSSESGPTYEQYF
DNA: TGTGCCAGCAGCTCAGAAAGCGGGCCGACCTACGAGCAGTACTTC

J: TRBJ2-5
V: TRBV2
size: .
D: .
CDR3: CASREDRQETQYF
DNA: TGTGCCAGCAGGGAGGACAGACAAGAGACCCAGTACTTC

J: TRBJ2-1
V: TRBV5-1
size: .
D: .
CDR3: CASSPVRGRSSYNEQFF
DNA: TGCGCCAGCAGCCCGGTTCGGGGGAGGAGCTCCTACAATGAGCAGTTCTTC

J: TRBJ2-3
V: TRBV7-2
size: .
D: .
CDR3: CASRPGVNTDTQYF
DNA: TGTGCCAGCAGGCCTGGAGTAAACACAGATACGCAGTATTTT

J: TRBJ1-3
V: TRBV20-1
size: once
D: .
CDR3: CSAISGDTIYF
DNA: TGCAGTGCGATTTCGGGAGACACCATATATTTT

J: TRBJ1-6
V: TRBV25-1
size: .
D: .
CDR3: CASSAGVPGRSPLHF
DNA: TGTGCCAGCAGTGCAGGGGTTCCCGGCCGCTCACCCCTCCACTTT

J: TRBJ1-5
V: TRBV5-4
size: .
D: .
CDR3: CASSAGGSDNQPQHF
DNA: TGTGCCAGCAGCGCCGGGGGGTCAGACAATCAGCCCCAGCATTTT

J: TRBJ1-2
V: TRBV11-2
size: .
D: .
CDR3: CASSSGTYYGYTF
DNA: TGTGCCAGCAGCTCAGGGACATACTATGGCTACACCTTC

J: TRBJ1-2
V: TRBV5-1
size: once
D: .
CDR3: CASSLRQGYGYTF
DNA: TGCGCCAGCAGCTTGAGGCAGGGGTATGGCTACACCTTC

J: TRBJ2-3
V: TRBV28
size: .
D: TRBD2
CDR3: CASSPSGLALTTDTQYF
DNA: TGTGCCAGCAGTCCCTCCGGACTAGCGCTCACCACAGATACGCAGTATTTT

J: TRBJ1-2
V: TRBV4-1
size: few
D: .
CDR3: CASSQETGLDGYTF
DNA: TGCGCCAGCAGCCAGGAGACAGGCCTCGATGGCTACACCTTC

J: TRBJ2-1
V: TRBV7-2
size: .
D: TRBD1
CDR3: CASSLGDRGYNEQFF
DNA: TGTGCCAGCAGCTTAGGGGACAGGGGTTACAATGAGCAGTTCTTC

J: TRBJ2-2
V: TRBV28
size: once
D: .
CDR3: CASSLLGRELFF
DNA: TGTGCCAGCAGTTTACTAGGCCGGGAGCTGTTTTTT

J: TRBJ2-7
V: TRBV12-5
size: .
D: TRBD1
CDR3: CASGLPTGGNLYEQYF
DNA: TGTGCTAGTGGTTTGCCAACAGGGGGAAACCTCTACGAGCAGTACTTC

J: TRBJ2-7
V: TRBV27
size: .
D: TRBD1
CDR3: CASAYGTASYEQYF
DNA: TGTGCCAGCGCCTACGGGACAGCGTCCTACGAGCAGTACTTC

J: TRBJ2-4
V: TRBV5-6
size: .
D: TRBD1
CDR3: CASSPGQGDPKNIQYF
DNA: TGTGCCAGCAGCCCGGGACAGGGGGACCCCAAAAACATTCAGTACTTC

J: TRBJ2-7
V: TRBV7-2
size: .
D: .
CDR3: CASSLPGVYEQYF
DNA: TGTGCCAGCAGCTTACCCGGGGTTTACGAGCAGTACTTC

J: TRBJ1-1
V: TRBV27
size: .
D: .
CDR3: CASSLKANTEAFF
DNA: TGTGCCAGCAGTTTGAAAGCGAACACTGAAGCTTTCTTT

J: TRBJ2-7
V: TRBV5-4
size: .
D: TRBD1
CDR3: CAMGQGFSYEQYF
DNA: TGTGCCATGGGACAGGGATTCTCCTACGAGCAGTACTTC

J: TRBJ2-6
V: TRBV5-1
size: .
D: .
CDR3: CASSSGSGANVLTF
DNA: TGCGCCAGCAGCTCGGGGAGTGGGGCCAACGTCCTGACTTTC

J: TRBJ2-7
V: TRBV30
size: .
D: .
CDR3: CAWDYTSSYEQYF
DNA: TGTGCCTGGGACTACACGAGCTCCTACGAGCAGTACTTC

J: TRBJ2-7
V: TRBV6-1
size: .
D: TRBD2
CDR3: CASSEWGLAGNEQYF
DNA: TGTGCCAGCAGTGAATGGGGACTAGCGGGGAACGAGCAGTACTTC

J: TRBJ1-2
V: TRBV28
size: .
D: .
CDR3: CASSLPPPVNYGYTF
DNA: TGTGCCAGCAGTTTACCTCCTCCTGTTAACTATGGCTACACCTTC

J: TRBJ1-2
V: TRBV19
size: once
D: .
CDR3: CASSAGSLDGYTF
DNA: TGTGCCAGTAGTGCCGGGTCTTTGGATGGCTACACCTTC

J: TRBJ1-4
V: TRBV7-9
size: .
D: .
CDR3: CASSPERVRMEKLFF
DNA: TGTGCCAGCAGCCCAGAGAGGGTTCGAATGGAAAAACTGTTTTTT

J: TRBJ2-7
V: TRBV7-9
size: .
D: TRBD1
CDR3: CASSLGTGLGYEQYF
DNA: TGTGCCAGCAGCTTAGGGACAGGGCTGGGGTACGAGCAGTACTTC

J: TRBJ1-2
V: TRBV30
size: .
D: .
CDR3: CAWSVAGANYGYTF
DNA: TGTGCCTGGAGTGTTGCGGGAGCTAACTATGGCTACACCTTC

J: TRBJ2-7
V: TRBV9
size: .
D: TRBD2
CDR3: CASSVQGLGDEQYF
DNA: TGTGCCAGCAGCGTACAAGGACTAGGGGACGAGCAGTACTTC

J: TRBJ2-3
V: TRBV12-3/TRBV12-4
size: .
D: .
CDR3: CASALGSTDTQYF
DNA: TGTGCCAGCGCCCTAGGTAGCACAGATACGCAGTATTTT

J: TRBJ2-1
V: TRBV2
size: .
D: TRBD2
CDR3: CASNLAGGPLNEQFF
DNA: TGTGCCAGCAACCTAGCGGGGGGGCCTCTGAATGAGCAGTTCTTC

J: TRBJ1-4
V: TRBV11-3
size: .
D: .
CDR3: CASSSKRGAATNEKLFF
DNA: TGTGCCAGCAGTTCGAAGCGGGGGGCTGCAACTAATGAAAAACTGTTTTTT

J: TRBJ2-7
V: TRBV19
size: .
D: .
CDR3: CASSMSFLETWREQYF
DNA: TGTGCCAGTAGTATGTCGTTTCTTGAGACTTGGAGGGAGCAGTACTTC

J: TRBJ2-1
V: TRBV6-5
size: .
D: .
CDR3: CASSKSGEYVEQFF
DNA: TGTGCCAGCAGTAAGTCAGGGGAGTACGTTGAGCAGTTCTTC